The clone carrying this T cell receptor (beta chain) was detected only a few times. This entry belongs to a study of T cells in Graves' hyperthyroidism and ophthalmopathy. TCR beta CDR3 regions were amplified from RNA. When the TCR CDR3 underwent first-round RT-PCR, the HTBI primer set was used. TCRdb redid the calling of the multiplex PCR reads with MiXCR, one entry per CDR3 protein. The sample has fewer than 750,000 distinct CDR3 sequences; roughly 15% are singletons. This TCR was recovered from a woman between 40 and 50 years old with Graves' ophthalmopathy. Source material: blood.

The CDR3 spells CASSQAHNAGELFF. The CDR3 DNA reads as TGTGCCAGCAGCCAAGCCCACAACGCCGGGGAGCTGTTTTTT. The chain combines TRBV3-1 with TRBJ2-2, with no clear D. V lost 1 base and J lost 6, with 9 bases in between. CDR1 is LGHDT and CDR2 is YNNKEL in the germline V gene (reference sequence). The CDR3 consists of 14 residues.